These 22 T cell receptor beta chains share one sample of origin, sequenced in a study of T cell repertoires in cytomegalovirus infection. TCRdb independently ran MiXCR on the reads; one entry per CDR3 protein. This table has a few hundred thousand distinct CDR3 sequences, almost 40% appearing once. Antigens for these TCRs are unknown. Specimen: cultured PBMCs, collected from culture after CMV antigen stimulation. Every receptor here comes from a human donor in good health (CMV status not recorded). Some clones in this sample may be carry-over from other donors' samples.

This clonotype was counted a single time. The genes are TRBV5-1 and TRBJ2-3; D possibly corresponds to TRBD1 (6 bases). Germline V gene lookup returns CDR1 SGHRS and CDR2 YFSETQ. Trimming pared 0 bases from V and 6 bases from J, leaving 14 bases between. CDR3 length equals 15 residues. The CDR3 DNA reads as TGCGCCAGCAGCTTGGATGGGACATCAGGCGATACGCAGTATTTT. This codes for CASSLDGTSGDTQYF.

This clonotype was detected only a few times. This chain links TRBV20-1 with TRBJ1-5; no clear D gene. Trimming removed 6 bases at V and 6 bases at J, with 12 bases between. From germline, CDR1 is DFQATT and CDR2 SNEGSKA (reference sequence). This CDR3 is 12 amino acids long. The CDR3 nucleotides are TGCAGTGCAGTTGCAGGATCTCAGCCCCAGCATTTT. This encodes CSAVAGSQPQHF.

This sequence joins TRBV14 and TRBJ1-1; D is ambiguous. CDR3 size: 13 residues. Germline-derived CDR1 and CDR2 are SGHDN and FVKESK. V was shortened by 5 bases and J by 6 bases, with 13 bases between the two germline ends. The CDR3 sequence: CASSIQRGAEAFF. The CDR3 DNA is TGTGCCAGCAGCATACAGCGGGGAGCTGAAGCTTTCTTT.

This chain joins TRBV6-5 and TRBJ2-3, with D unresolved. V dropped 2 bases and J dropped 6 bases, with 12 bases sitting between them. This CDR3 has 14 residues. Germline-derived CDR1 and CDR2 are MNHEY and SVGAGI. CDR3 residues: CASSYGQRWDTQYF. The CDR3 coding sequence is TGTGCCAGCAGTTACGGGCAGCGATGGGATACGCAGTATTTT.

This CDR3 reads CASIATSGGASPDTQYF. CDR3 in DNA: TGTGCCAGCATCGCTACTAGCGGGGGGGCCAGCCCAGATACGCAGTATTTT. J is TRBJ2-3 and V is TRBV2, with TRBD2 matching over 13 bases. The CDR3 length is 17 residues. V lost 7 bases, J lost 4 bases, and 11 bases stayed unmatched. Per the germline V gene, CDR1 is SNHLY and CDR2 is FYNNEI.

This clonotype was observed a few times. The rearrangement joins TRBV14 to TRBJ1-5, with D unclear. CDR1 SGHDN and CDR2 FVKESK come from the germline V gene. The CDR3 contains 13 residues. The V and J ends lost 5 bases and 7 bases respectively, with 12 bases between them. The chain's CDR3 is CASSAHLGQPQHF. The CDR3 bases are TGTGCCAGCAGCGCCCATCTTGGGCAGCCCCAGCATTTT.

This clonotype was observed a few times. The CDR3 DNA reads as TGTGCCAGCAGCCCGGTTAGTCCGTATTTT. This translates into CASSPVSPYF. The V and J genes are TRBV7-9 and TRBJ2-3, with D unresolved. This CDR3 contains 10 residues. V was trimmed by 5 bases and J by 14 bases, leaving 11 bases between them. CDR1 and CDR2 from the germline V gene are SEHNR and FQNEAQ (reference sequence).

This chain links TRBV7-3 with TRBJ1-2; D is unclear. V lost 5 bases and J lost 1, with 8 bases in between. In germline, CDR1 is SGHTA, CDR2 FQGTGA. The CDR3 has 13 residues. CDR3 DNA sequence: TGTGCCAGCAGCCCCCGGGATAACTATGGCTACACCTTC. As protein: CASSPRDNYGYTF.

This chain uses TRBV20-1 with TRBJ2-1; no clear D. The length of the CDR3 is 13 residues. CDR1 and CDR2 from the germline V gene are DFQATT and SNEGSKA (reference sequence). Trimming shortened V by 2 bases and J by 6 bases, and 11 bases separated the two germline ends. The CDR3 spells CSARRPGVNEQFF. The CDR3 DNA sequence: TGCAGTGCTAGAAGACCGGGCGTCAATGAGCAGTTCTTC.

This chain connects TRBV6-1 to TRBJ2-7; D not certain. In germline, CDR1 is MNHNS, CDR2 SASEGT. V lost 4 bases, J lost 0 bases, and 10 bases lay in between. The CDR3 contains 14 residues. In DNA form, the CDR3 reads TGTGCCAGCAGTGCACCAGACTTCTCCTACGAGCAGTACTTC. This gives the protein CASSAPDFSYEQYF.

Regarding this clonotype: A read error may account for a junction end that differs from germline. The chain uses TRBV12-3 or TRBV12-4 and TRBJ1-3; D ambiguous. This CDR3 spans 18 amino acids. The CDR3 sequence: CTSSLAYQAGYSGNTIYF. The DNA for the CDR3 is TGTACCAGCAGTTTAGCGTATCAGGCTGGATACTCTGGAAACACCATATATTTT.

CDR3 nucleotide sequence: TGCAGTGCTGGACGGACTACTTTGAACTATGGCTACACCTTC. Translating gives CSAGRTTLNYGYTF. The rearrangement joins TRBV20-1 to TRBJ1-2; D remains ambiguous. V lost 5 bases to trimming and J lost 2 bases, with 15 bases between them. Germline CDR1 DFQATT, CDR2 SNEGSKA (reference sequence). CDR3 size: 14 residues.

The chain has TRBV7-4 and TRBJ2-1, with 9 bases identical to TRBD1. The CDR3 is 15 amino acids. Germline trimming cut 7 bases from V and 5 bases from J; bases unmatched to any gene: 9. Germline V gene sequence: CDR1 SGHVT, CDR2 SQSDAQ. This chain's CDR3 is CASTNRGQGNNEQFF. The CDR3 region has the DNA TGTGCCAGCACCAATAGGGGACAGGGCAACAATGAGCAGTTCTTC.

This clonotype was seen only a few times. The V call is TRBV10-2, the J call TRBJ2-5; 9 bases line up with TRBD2. This CDR3 is 15 amino acids long. In germline, CDR1 is WSHSY, CDR2 SAAADI. The J segment lost 5 bases and the V segment lost 8 bases, leaving 12 bases of the junction unmatched. The chain's CDR3 is CASDESLAGRETQYF. CDR3 nucleotides: TGCGCCAGCGATGAATCCCTAGCGGGAAGGGAGACCCAGTACTTC.

This chain connects TRBV11-2 to TRBJ2-7; the D call may be TRBD1 or TRBD2 (7 bases each). The CDR3 length is 15 residues. Germline V gene data show CDR1 as SGHAT and CDR2 as FQNNGV. Trimming removed 6 bases from V and 1 base from J, with 16 bases in between. The CDR3 coding sequence is TGTGCCAGCAGTCTAACAGGGGAGGGTTCCTACGAGCAGTACTTC. Translated: CASSLTGEGSYEQYF.

The chain links TRBV5-6 to TRBJ2-5, with TRBD2 matching over 14 bases. The junction had 8 bases not matched to a gene; V was cut back by 3 bases and J by 4 bases. Looked up from germline, CDR1 is SGHDT and CDR2 is YYEEEE. This CDR3 is built from 17 residues. The CDR3 sequence: CASSSPFGLAGGETQYF. The CDR3 DNA reads TGTGCCAGCAGCTCACCCTTCGGACTAGCGGGAGGAGAGACCCAGTACTTC.

The CDR3 loop is CASIWRWGPSGANVLTF. The CDR3, as DNA: TGTGCCAGCATTTGGAGGTGGGGGCCCTCTGGGGCCAACGTCCTGACTTTC. V and J are TRBV7-8 and TRBJ2-6, with D maybe TRBD1 (6 bases). CDR1 and CDR2 (germline): SGHVS, FQNEAQ. The V end was cut by 7 bases, the J end by 0 bases, with 16 bases between. CDR3 length: 17 amino acids.

This sequence joins TRBV7-2 and TRBJ2-3; the D gene is possibly TRBD2 (6 bases). V was cut by 0 bases and J by 5 bases, with 15 bases left in between. The CDR3 contains 16 residues. In germline, CDR1 is SGHTA, CDR2 FQGNSA. The DNA of the CDR3 is TGTGCCAGCAGCTTAGCGCAGCGGGCGGGCGTAGATACGCAGTATTTT. This sequence encodes CASSLAQRAGVDTQYF. Using reference TRBV7-2 and TRBJ2-3 for the parts outside the CDR3, the full variable domain is GAGVSQSPSNKVTEKGKDVELRCDPISGHTALYWYRQSLGQGLEFLIYFQGNSAPDKSGLPSDRFSAERTGGSVSTLTIQRTQQEDSAVYLCASSLAQRAGVDTQYFGPGTRLTVL.

The chain carries TRBV28 and TRBJ1-1; D might be TRBD1 (5 bases). Trimming cost V 7 bases and J 2 bases, with 17 bases left between them. The CDR3 is 15 amino acids. Per germline, CDR1 MDHEN and CDR2 SYDVKM. The CDR3 here is CASTWAGQLNTEAFF. The CDR3 nucleotides are TGTGCCAGCACTTGGGCTGGACAACTCAACACTGAAGCTTTCTTT. Using reference TRBV28 and TRBJ1-1 for the parts outside the CDR3, the full variable domain is DVKVTQSSRYLVKRTGEKVFLECVQDMDHENMFWYRQDPGLGLRLIYFSYDVKMKEKGDIPEGYSVSREKKERFSLILESASTNQTSMYLCASTWAGQLNTEAFFGQGTRLTVV.

V and J are TRBV5-4 and TRBJ2-3; tentative D call: TRBD2 (6 bases). The CDR3 covers 14 residues. Trimming left V 4 bases short and J 4 bases short, with 13 bases between. The germline V gene encodes CDR1 SGHNT and CDR2 YYREEE (reference sequence). CDR3 sequence (DNA): TGTGCCAGCAGCCAACGACTAGACGCAGATACGCAGTATTTT. It is translated as CASSQRLDADTQYF.

This clonotype was found a few times. This chain uses TRBV6-2 or TRBV6-3 with TRBJ2-5, with 8 bases fitting TRBD2. V was pared by 2 bases and J by 1 base, with 6 bases of the junction left unmatched. This CDR3 has 16 residues. The germline CDR1 and CDR2 sequences are MNHEY and SVGEGT. CDR3 sequence reads: CASSYEQRELQETQYF. In DNA, the CDR3 is TGTGCCAGCAGTTACGAACAGCGGGAGCTCCAAGAGACCCAGTACTTC.

The gene calls are TRBV6-2 or TRBV6-3 and TRBJ1-5; D gene uncertain. The CDR3 contains 13 residues. CDR1 MNHEY and CDR2 SVGEGT come from the germline V gene. V lost 5 bases and J lost 9, with 14 bases in between. The chain's CDR3 is CASSLLSLGPQHF. CDR3 DNA sequence: TGTGCCAGCAGTCTCCTTTCACTCGGGCCCCAGCATTTT.